These 21 T cell receptor beta chains came from one sample sequenced in a study of radiotherapy plus CTLA-4 blockade in lung cancer. Profiling relied on immunoSEQ multiplex PCR, and the TCRdb table lists in-frame clones only, not all of them. This table has about 88,000 clones, 72% appearing once. Sequenced here: peripheral blood, sampled from a patient treated with radiotherapy plus ipilimumab. The receptors come from a human donor with non-small cell lung cancer that progressed on radiotherapy plus ipilimumab.

V and J are TRBV20-1 and TRBJ2-3; D uncertain. The germline V and J ends were trimmed by 5 bases and 2 bases, with 5 bases remaining between them. The V gene's germline CDR1 is DFQATT and CDR2 SNEGSKA (reference sequence). The CDR3 has 11 residues. In DNA, the CDR3 is TGCAGTGCTCGAATCACAGATACGCAGTATTTT. Protein sequence: CSARITDTQYF.

The rearrangement uses TRBV5-1 and TRBJ2-1; TRBD1 matches at 9 bases. V trimming: 0 bases; J trimming: 8 bases; junction bases outside the gene matches: 9. The CDR3 is 16 residues long. The germline CDR1 and CDR2 sequences are SGHRS and YFSETQ. The CDR3 loop is CASSLGGQGASDEQFF. The CDR3 nucleotides are TGCGCCAGCAGCTTGGGGGGACAGGGTGCCAGCGATGAGCAGTTCTTC.

The chain joins TRBV2 to TRBJ2-5, with 8 nucleotides matching TRBD1. CDR1 and CDR2 from the germline V gene are SNHLY and FYNNEI. The J segment lost 5 bases and the V segment lost 4 bases, leaving 6 bases of the junction unmatched. The CDR3 is 14 residues long. The CDR3 DNA reads TGTGCCAGCAGTGGTGCAGGGGGCGGGGAGACCCAGTACTTC. Its protein product is CASSGAGGGETQYF.

This CDR3 is CASSATDHYGYTF. Written as DNA, the CDR3 is TGTGCCAGCAGTGCCACAGATCACTATGGCTACACCTTC. This sequence joins TRBV6-1 and TRBJ1-2, with D uncertain. The CDR3 runs to 13 residues. Germline-derived CDR1 and CDR2 are MNHNS and SASEGT. Trimming stripped 4 bases from V and 3 bases from J, with 9 bases between.

J is TRBJ1-1 and V is TRBV19; D remains ambiguous. Trimming took 6 bases from V and 4 from J, leaving 12 bases between them. The CDR3 spans 13 residues. Germline lookup yields CDR1 LNHDA and CDR2 SQIVND (reference sequence). For the CDR3, the DNA is TGTGCCAGTAGCCCCGGACGGTCCACTGAAGCTTTCTTT. Its translation is CASSPGRSTEAFF.

This clone occurred a few times. This chain joins TRBV28 and TRBJ1-6; TRBD1 might be the D (6 bases). Germline lookup yields CDR1 MDHEN and CDR2 SYDVKM. V was cut by 5 bases and J by 8 bases, with 13 bases left in between. The length of the CDR3 is 14 residues. CDR3 DNA: TGTGCCAGCAGTACAGGGTTGAACGATTCACCCCTCCACTTT. Protein: CASSTGLNDSPLHF.

This rearrangement joins TRBV19 to TRBJ2-1, with D possibly being TRBD2 (5 bases). Germline V gene data show CDR1 as LNHDA and CDR2 as SQIVND (reference sequence). The CDR3 contains 15 residues. The ends were cut back, 7 bases at V and 0 bases at J, with 13 bases in the middle. The CDR3 coding sequence is TGTGCCAGTACCCCGGCGGGTAGCTCCTACAATGAGCAGTTCTTC. Translating gives CASTPAGSSYNEQFF.

The chain uses TRBV28 and TRBJ2-5, with a possible D match to TRBD1 (5 bases). The germline gives CDR1 MDHEN, CDR2 SYDVKM. V lost 3 bases and J 3 bases, leaving 11 bases between the germline ends. The CDR3 sequence is 14 residues long. The CDR3, as DNA: TGTGCCAGCAGTTTTCCGCAGGGTGAAGAGACCCAGTACTTC. Its translation is CASSFPQGEETQYF.

This sequence joins TRBV5-4 and TRBJ2-1, with 9 bases matching TRBD2. Germline V gene data show CDR1 as SGHNT and CDR2 as YYREEE (reference sequence). V shed 1 base and J 2 bases; nucleotides not matched to a gene: 13. This CDR3 has 19 amino acids. The CDR3 bases are TGTGCCAGCAGCTTGAAGGGAGCCCACGCGGGGGGGCCCTACAATGAGCAGTTCTTC. It translates to CASSLKGAHAGGPYNEQFF.

The V gene is TRBV5-6, the J gene TRBJ2-1, with D possibly matching TRBD2 (7 bases). The CDR3 covers 16 residues. Germline V CDR1 and CDR2: SGHDT, YYEEEE. Between the trimmed V and J ends, which lost 4 bases and 3 bases, there was a span of 17 bases. The CDR3 DNA is TGTGCCAGCAGCCTCGAGGGGGGGCCTAACTACAATGAGCAGTTCTTC. Its translation is CASSLEGGPNYNEQFF. The whole variable domain, remainder taken from reference TRBV5-6 and TRBJ2-1, is DAGVTQSPTHLIKTRGQQVTLRCSPKSGHDTVSWYQQALGQGPQFIFQYYEEEERQRGNFPDRFSGHQFPNYSSELNVNALLLGDSALYLCASSLEGGPNYNEQFFGPGTRLTVL.

The chain recombines TRBV25-1 with TRBJ2-5, with TRBD1 matching over 8 bases. Per germline, CDR1 MGHDK and CDR2 SYGVNS. This CDR3 has 14 residues. V lost 5 bases to trimming and J lost 5 bases; unmatched junction nucleotides: 7. This CDR3 reads CASSTQGAGETQYF. Here the CDR3 DNA reads TGTGCCAGCAGTACCCAGGGGGCGGGGGAGACCCAGTACTTC.

The CDR3 here is CASSVSGVTKYNEQFF. CDR3 in DNA: TGTGCCAGCAGTGTGAGTGGAGTCACTAAGTACAATGAGCAGTTCTTC. The gene calls are TRBV2 and TRBJ2-1; the D is unclear. The ends were cut back, 4 bases at V and 4 bases at J, with 17 bases in the middle. The germline V gene has CDR1 SNHLY and CDR2 FYNNEI. The CDR3 loop spans 16 amino acids.

The rearrangement links TRBV7-8 to TRBJ2-3, with 7 bases identical to TRBD2. Germline CDR1 is SGHVS and CDR2 is FQNEAQ. The CDR3 has 16 amino acids. The V and J ends lost 1 base and 3 bases, in that order; junction bases with no gene match: 7. The CDR3 sequence: CASSLVGGVVTDTQYF. DNA for the CDR3: TGTGCCAGCAGCTTAGTTGGGGGGGTGGTAACAGATACGCAGTATTTT. The full variable domain, rest sourced from reference TRBV7-8 and TRBJ2-3, is GAGVSQSPRYKVAKRGQDVALRCDPISGHVSLFWYQQALGQGPEFLTYFQNEAQLDKSGLPSDRFFAERPEGSVSTLKIQRTQQEDSAVYLCASSLVGGVVTDTQYFGPGTRLTVL.

CDR3 region: CASRLRTGGTEAFF. As DNA, the CDR3 is TGTGCCAGCAGGCTGAGGACAGGGGGCACTGAAGCTTTCTTT. The V and J genes are TRBV7-8 and TRBJ1-1; 10 nucleotides line up with TRBD1. The CDR3 consists of 14 residues. CDR1 SGHVS and CDR2 FQNEAQ come from the germline V gene. The V segment lost 6 bases and the J segment 4 bases; nucleotides outside the gene matches: 5. Filled out from reference TRBV7-8 and TRBJ1-1, the complete variable domain reads GAGVSQSPRYKVAKRGQDVALRCDPISGHVSLFWYQQALGQGPEFLTYFQNEAQLDKSGLPSDRFFAERPEGSVSTLKIQRTQQEDSAVYLCASRLRTGGTEAFFGQGTRLTVV.

Only a few counts were recorded for this clone. The rearrangement joins TRBV7-9 to TRBJ1-4; 7 nucleotides match TRBD1. Per the germline V gene, CDR1 is SEHNR and CDR2 is FQNEAQ (reference sequence). The J segment lost 13 bases and the V segment lost 7 bases, leaving 9 bases of the junction unmatched. The CDR3 runs to 12 residues. In DNA form, the CDR3 reads TGTGCCAGCACCACTGAGCGGGACAGACTGTTTTTT. Translation: CASTTERDRLFF.

V and J are TRBV2 and TRBJ1-5, with unresolved D. Germline CDR1 is SNHLY and CDR2 is FYNNEI. V was pared by 4 bases and J by 9 bases, with 16 bases between. This CDR3 contains 14 residues. The CDR3 here is CASSVGFGPGPQHF. The DNA of the CDR3 is TGTGCCAGCAGTGTAGGTTTTGGTCCGGGGCCCCAGCATTTT.

This clone appeared a few times. The chain links TRBV18 to TRBJ2-3; no clear D. Germline V gene sequence: CDR1 KGHSH, CDR2 LQKENI. V was trimmed by 3 bases and J by 2 bases, leaving 9 bases between them. The CDR3 consists of 14 residues. DNA of the CDR3: TGTGCCAGCTCACCGGCGGTAGTCACAGATACGCAGTATTTT. Translated: CASSPAVVTDTQYF.

The chain combines TRBV7-3 with TRBJ2-7; possible D gene TRBD2, 6 bases. The CDR3 loop spans 16 amino acids. The germline gives CDR1 SGHTA, CDR2 FQGTGA. V lost 5 bases and J lost 7, with 24 bases in between. CDR3 in DNA: TGTGCCAGCAGCGAATGGGACTCCCCAACAAGGGGTGAGCAGTACTTC. It specifies CASSEWDSPTRGEQYF.

The chain combines TRBV4-1 with TRBJ2-7, with 7 bases fitting TRBD1. The CDR3 totals 14 residues. J lost 7 bases, V lost 0 bases, and 6 bases had no gene match. The germline V gene has CDR1 MGHRA and CDR2 YSYEKL. CDR3 region: CASSQETRGWEQYF. In DNA, the CDR3 is TGCGCCAGCAGCCAAGAGACCAGGGGGTGGGAGCAGTACTTC.

This chain uses TRBV10-3 with TRBJ2-7; D perhaps matches TRBD1 (6 bases). Germline V gene sequence: CDR1 ENHRY, CDR2 SYGVKD. This CDR3 has 15 amino acids. V lost 3 bases, J lost 0 bases, and 12 bases lay in between. The DNA for the CDR3 is TGTGCCATCAGTGACTCAGGGGAGTTCTCCTACGAGCAGTACTTC. It is translated as CAISDSGEFSYEQYF.

The CDR3 protein is CASSVETSGNDEQFF. CDR3 DNA sequence: TGTGCCAGCAGCGTAGAAACTAGCGGGAACGATGAGCAGTTCTTC. V gene TRBV9 combines with J gene TRBJ2-1; 10 nucleotides line up with TRBD2. Germline trimming cut 0 bases from V and 8 bases from J; bases unmatched to any gene: 5. This CDR3 spans 15 amino acids. CDR1 SGDLS and CDR2 YYNGEE come from the germline V gene.